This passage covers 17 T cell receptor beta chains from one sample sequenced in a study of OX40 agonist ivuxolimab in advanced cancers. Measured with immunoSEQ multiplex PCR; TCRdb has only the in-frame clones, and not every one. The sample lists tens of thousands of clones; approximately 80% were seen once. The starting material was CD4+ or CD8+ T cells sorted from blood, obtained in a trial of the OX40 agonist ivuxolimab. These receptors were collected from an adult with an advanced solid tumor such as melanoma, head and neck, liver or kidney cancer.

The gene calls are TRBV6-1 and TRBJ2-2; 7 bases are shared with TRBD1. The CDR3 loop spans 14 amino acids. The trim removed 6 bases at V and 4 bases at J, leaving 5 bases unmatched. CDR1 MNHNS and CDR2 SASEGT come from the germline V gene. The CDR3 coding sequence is TGTGCCAGCAGGGTGACAGGGTTCACCGGGGAGCTGTTTTTT. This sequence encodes CASRVTGFTGELFF.

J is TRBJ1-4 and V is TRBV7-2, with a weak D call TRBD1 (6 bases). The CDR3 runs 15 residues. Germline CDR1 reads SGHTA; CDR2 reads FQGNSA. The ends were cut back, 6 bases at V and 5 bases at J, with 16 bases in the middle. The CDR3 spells CASSQTTGSNEKLFF. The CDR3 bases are TGTGCCAGCAGTCAAACGACAGGCTCGAATGAAAAACTGTTTTTT.

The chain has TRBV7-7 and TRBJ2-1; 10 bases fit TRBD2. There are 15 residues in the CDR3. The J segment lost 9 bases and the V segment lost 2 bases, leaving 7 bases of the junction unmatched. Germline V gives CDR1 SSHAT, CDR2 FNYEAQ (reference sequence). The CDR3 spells CASSLISSGGSEQFF. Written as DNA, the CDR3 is TGTGCCAGCAGCTTAATCTCTAGCGGGGGTAGTGAGCAGTTCTTC.

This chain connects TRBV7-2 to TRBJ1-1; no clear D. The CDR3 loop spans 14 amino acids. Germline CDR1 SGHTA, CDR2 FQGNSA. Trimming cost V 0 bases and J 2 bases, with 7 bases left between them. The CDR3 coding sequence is TGTGCCAGCAGCTTAGCGCTGGCTAACACTGAAGCTTTCTTT. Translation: CASSLALANTEAFF.

For the CDR3, the DNA is TGTGCCAGCGACCAGGGGAGCAATCAGCCCCAGCATTTT. Translated, it gives CASDQGSNQPQHF. The chain joins TRBV6-1 to TRBJ1-5, with a tentative D call TRBD1 (6 bases). Between the trimmed V and J ends, which lost 8 bases and 1 base, there was a span of 9 bases. The germline CDR1 and CDR2 sequences are MNHNS and SASEGT. The length of the CDR3 is 13 residues.

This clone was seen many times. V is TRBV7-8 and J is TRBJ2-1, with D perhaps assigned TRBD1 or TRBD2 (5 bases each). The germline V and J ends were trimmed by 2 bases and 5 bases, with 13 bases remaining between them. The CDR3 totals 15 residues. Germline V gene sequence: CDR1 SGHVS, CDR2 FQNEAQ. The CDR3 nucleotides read TGTGCCAGCAGCTTAACGGGATGGGGGAACAATGAGCAGTTCTTC. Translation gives CASSLTGWGNNEQFF.

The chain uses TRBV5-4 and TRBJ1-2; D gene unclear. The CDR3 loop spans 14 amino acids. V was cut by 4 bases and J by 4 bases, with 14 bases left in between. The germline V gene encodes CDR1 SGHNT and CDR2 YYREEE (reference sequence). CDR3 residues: CASSTRTEGYGYTF. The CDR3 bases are TGTGCCAGCAGCACTCGGACGGAGGGCTATGGCTACACCTTC.

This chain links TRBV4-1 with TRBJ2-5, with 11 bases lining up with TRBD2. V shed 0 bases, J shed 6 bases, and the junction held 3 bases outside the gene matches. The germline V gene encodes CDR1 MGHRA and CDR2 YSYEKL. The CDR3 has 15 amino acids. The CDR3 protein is CASSQDLAGGQTQYF. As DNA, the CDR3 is TGCGCCAGCAGCCAAGATCTAGCGGGGGGCCAGACCCAGTACTTC.

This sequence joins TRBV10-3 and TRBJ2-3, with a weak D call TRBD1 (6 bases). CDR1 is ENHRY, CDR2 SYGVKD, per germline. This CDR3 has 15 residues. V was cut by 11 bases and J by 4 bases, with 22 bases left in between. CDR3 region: CASRRWQGSPDTQYF. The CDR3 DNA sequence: TGTGCCTCAAGGCGGTGGCAGGGGAGCCCAGATACGCAGTATTTT.

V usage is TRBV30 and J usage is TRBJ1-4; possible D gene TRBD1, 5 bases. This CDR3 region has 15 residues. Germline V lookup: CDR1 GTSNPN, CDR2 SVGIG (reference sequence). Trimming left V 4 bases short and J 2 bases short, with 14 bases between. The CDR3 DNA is TGTGCCTGGACTCCCGGGGACGAGACTAATGAAAAACTGTTTTTT. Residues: CAWTPGDETNEKLFF.

The CDR3 region has the DNA TGCGCCAGCAGCCCTTATGGGGGCGGGAGCTACGAGCAGTACTTC. This codes for CASSPYGGGSYEQYF. The rearrangement joins TRBV5-1 to TRBJ2-7; TRBD2 is a possible D gene (7 bases). CDR1 and CDR2 from the germline V gene are SGHRS and YFSETQ. Deletions cut 4 bases from V and 3 bases from J, with 17 bases between. CDR3 length: 15 amino acids. Looking up the rest from reference TRBV5-1 and TRBJ2-7 gives the full variable domain: KAGVTQTPRYLIKTRGQQVTLSCSPISGHRSVSWYQQTPGQGLQFLFEYFSETQRNKGNFPGRFSGRQFSNSRSEMNVSTLELGDSALYLCASSPYGGGSYEQYFGPGTRLTVT.

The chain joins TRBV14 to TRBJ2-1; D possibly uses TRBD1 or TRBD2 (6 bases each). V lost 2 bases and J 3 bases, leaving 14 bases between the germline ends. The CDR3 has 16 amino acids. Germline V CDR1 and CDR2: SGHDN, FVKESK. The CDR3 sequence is CASSQIEGGLYNEQFF. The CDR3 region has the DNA TGTGCCAGCAGCCAAATAGAGGGGGGACTCTACAATGAGCAGTTCTTC.

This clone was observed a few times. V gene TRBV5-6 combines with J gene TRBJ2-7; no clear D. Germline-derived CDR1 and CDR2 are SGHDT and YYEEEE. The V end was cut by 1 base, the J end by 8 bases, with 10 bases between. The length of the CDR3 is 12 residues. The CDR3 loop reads CASSLTQKKQYF. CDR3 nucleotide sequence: TGTGCCAGCAGCTTGACTCAGAAAAAGCAGTACTTC.

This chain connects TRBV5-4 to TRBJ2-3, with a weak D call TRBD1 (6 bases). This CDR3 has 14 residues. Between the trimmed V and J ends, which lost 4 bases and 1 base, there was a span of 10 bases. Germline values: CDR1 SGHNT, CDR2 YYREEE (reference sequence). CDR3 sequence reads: CASSPQGRTDTQYF. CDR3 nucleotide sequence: TGTGCCAGCAGCCCACAGGGACGCACAGATACGCAGTATTTT.

CDR3 protein: CATSAGPDLFYGYTF. Written as DNA, the CDR3 is TGTGCCACCAGCGCAGGTCCTGATTTATTCTATGGCTACACCTTC. This chain joins TRBV15 and TRBJ1-2; D remains unclear. The CDR3 sequence is 15 residues long. V shed 5 bases and J shed 4 bases, with 17 bases lying between them. Germline CDR1 and CDR2: LNHNV and YYDKDF (reference sequence).

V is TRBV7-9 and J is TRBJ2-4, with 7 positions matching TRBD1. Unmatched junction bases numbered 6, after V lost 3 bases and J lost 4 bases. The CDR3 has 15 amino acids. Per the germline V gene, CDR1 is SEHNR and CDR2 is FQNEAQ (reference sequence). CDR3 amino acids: CASSFLPGQKNIQYF. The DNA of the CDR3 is TGTGCCAGCAGCTTTTTGCCGGGACAGAAAAACATTCAGTACTTC. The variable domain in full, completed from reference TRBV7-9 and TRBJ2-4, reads DTGVSQNPRHKITKRGQNVTFRCDPISEHNRLYWYRQTLGQGPEFLTYFQNEAQLEKSRLLSDRFSAERPKGSFSTLEIQRTEQGDSAMYLCASSFLPGQKNIQYFGAGTRLSVL.

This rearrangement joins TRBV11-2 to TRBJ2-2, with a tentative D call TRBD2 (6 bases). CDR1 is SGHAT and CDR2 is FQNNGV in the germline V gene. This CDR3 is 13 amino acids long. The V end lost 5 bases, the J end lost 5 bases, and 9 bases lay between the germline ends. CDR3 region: CASSHGGTGELFF. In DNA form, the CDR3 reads TGTGCCAGCAGCCACGGGGGTACCGGGGAGCTGTTTTTT.